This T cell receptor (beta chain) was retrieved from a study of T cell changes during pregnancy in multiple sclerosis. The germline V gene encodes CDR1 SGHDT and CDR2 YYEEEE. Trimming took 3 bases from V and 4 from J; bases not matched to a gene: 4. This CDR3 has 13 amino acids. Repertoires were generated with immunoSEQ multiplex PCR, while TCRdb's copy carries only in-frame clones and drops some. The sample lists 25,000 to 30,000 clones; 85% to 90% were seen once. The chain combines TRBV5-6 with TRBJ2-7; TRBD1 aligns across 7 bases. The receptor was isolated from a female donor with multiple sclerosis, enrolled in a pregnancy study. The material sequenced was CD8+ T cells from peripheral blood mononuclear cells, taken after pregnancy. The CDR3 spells CASSWGTAYEQYF. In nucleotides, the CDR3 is TGTGCCAGCAGCTGGGGGACAGCATACGAGCAGTACTTC.